The 5 T cell receptor beta chains below all came from one sample that was sequenced in a study of T cells in localized non-small cell lung cancer. Clones were read by immunoSEQ multiplex PCR, and TCRdb kept only the in-frame ones, dropping some. Of approximately 30,000 clones in the sample, roughly 93% are singletons; the top ten hold around 8%. The starting material was peripheral blood, obtained before any cancer treatment. The receptor source for this set is a female donor over 55 with stage I lung adenocarcinoma.

V is TRBV9 and J is TRBJ2-1, with no clear D. Germline V gene data show CDR1 as SGDLS and CDR2 as YYNGEE. Trimming stripped 0 bases from V and 6 bases from J, with 7 bases between. The CDR3 runs 13 residues. As DNA, the CDR3 is TGTGCCAGCAGCGTAGCTTGGGGCAATGAGCAGTTCTTC. Translated, it gives CASSVAWGNEQFF.

This chain uses TRBV5-6 with TRBJ2-1; D possibly corresponds to TRBD1 (5 bases). This CDR3 contains 15 residues. Germline V lookup: CDR1 SGHDT, CDR2 YYEEEE. The V and J ends lost 0 bases and 9 bases respectively, with 16 bases between them. The CDR3 region is CASSLVIRAGSEQFF. The CDR3 DNA reads TGTGCCAGCAGCTTGGTGATCAGGGCTGGAAGTGAGCAGTTCTTC.

In DNA, the CDR3 is TGTGCCAGCAGCGCTACCCCCGGGACCTATGGCTACACCTTC. Protein: CASSATPGTYGYTF. The genes are TRBV9 and TRBJ1-2, with D possibly matching TRBD1 (5 bases). Germline V lookup: CDR1 SGDLS, CDR2 YYNGEE. V lost 3 bases and J lost 4, with 13 bases in between. The CDR3 has 14 amino acids.

This chain's CDR3 is CASSGPKAGNTIYF. For the CDR3, the DNA is TGTGCCAGCAGCGGGCCCAAAGCTGGAAACACCATATATTTT. This chain links TRBV5-4 with TRBJ1-3; D remains unclear. CDR1 and CDR2 from the germline V gene are SGHNT and YYREEE (reference sequence). The CDR3 length is 14 residues. V was trimmed by 4 bases and J by 2 bases, leaving 10 bases between them.

The rearrangement links TRBV15 to TRBJ1-1; D perhaps matches TRBD1 (5 bases). V lost 0 bases and J lost 7, with 9 bases in between. The CDR3 runs to 13 residues. The V gene's germline CDR1 is LNHNV and CDR2 YYDKDF (reference sequence). The DNA for the CDR3 is TGTGCCACCAGCAGAGATTACCAGGGTGAAGCTTTCTTT. As protein: CATSRDYQGEAFF.